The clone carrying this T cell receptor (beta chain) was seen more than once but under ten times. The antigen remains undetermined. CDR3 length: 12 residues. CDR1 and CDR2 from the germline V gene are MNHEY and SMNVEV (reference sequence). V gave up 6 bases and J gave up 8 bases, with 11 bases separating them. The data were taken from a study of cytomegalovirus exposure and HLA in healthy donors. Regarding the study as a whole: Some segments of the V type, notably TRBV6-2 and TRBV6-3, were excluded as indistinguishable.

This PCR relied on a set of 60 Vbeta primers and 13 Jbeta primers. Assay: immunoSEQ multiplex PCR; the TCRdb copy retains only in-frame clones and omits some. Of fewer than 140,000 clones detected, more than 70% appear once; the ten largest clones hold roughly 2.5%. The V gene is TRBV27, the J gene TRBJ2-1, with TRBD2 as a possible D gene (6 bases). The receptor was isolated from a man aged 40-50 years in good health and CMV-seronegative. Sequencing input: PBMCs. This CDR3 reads CASRTGSHEQFF. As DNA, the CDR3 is TGTGCCAGCAGAACCGGGAGTCATGAGCAGTTCTTC.